This TCR beta chain was recovered during a study of long-term antiretroviral therapy in people with HIV. With survey level as its setting, the immunoSEQ assay was v3.0. Sequencing set out to capture roughly 40,000-55,000 T-cell genomes per sample. Generated by immunoSEQ multiplex PCR, the TCRdb table keeps only in-frame clones and is missing some. The sample has about 12,000 clones; about three quarters are singletons. V was shortened by 2 bases and J by 6 bases, with 11 bases between the two germline ends. CDR3 length: 14 amino acids. Germline V lookup: CDR1 MNHNS, CDR2 SASEGT. Study results and limitations: Repertoire dominance by clones expanded before ART was seen at all time points.

As to this clone: Antigen unknown.

This receptor was identified in a middle-aged man with HIV. Material: unsorted PBMCs, obtained about 3.3 years before starting antiretroviral therapy. V gene TRBV6-1 combines with J gene TRBJ2-1; D is possibly TRBD2 (6 bases). DNA for the CDR3: TGTGCCAGCAGTGAAAGTGGGGGAGGCAATGAGCAGTTCTTC. Amino acids: CASSESGGGNEQFF.